The sequence of this TCR beta chain was determined in a study of cytomegalovirus exposure and HLA in healthy donors. Findings and caveats of the study: Cytomegalovirus association was assigned to about 180 TCR beta chains. For presence/absence analyses, sequencing depth was assumed to be roughly uniform across donors.

The PCR was carried out with 60 Vbeta primers and 13 Jbeta primers. Sequencing used immunoSEQ multiplex PCR; TCRdb keeps in-frame clones, though not all of them. This table has some 170,000 clones, approximately 85% appearing once. Those who donated were healthy bone marrow donors. About this clone itself: What it binds is not known.

The J segment lost 0 bases and the V segment lost 0 bases, leaving 2 bases of the junction unmatched. CDR1 is SGHNT and CDR2 is YYREEE in the germline V gene (reference sequence). The CDR3 spans 15 residues. This sequence joins TRBV5-4 and TRBJ2-5; 7 nucleotides align to TRBD2. Sequencing input: PBMCs. The source of this sequence is a man between 50 and 59 years old in good health and CMV-seropositive. This CDR3 reads CASSLGREYQETQYF. CDR3 nucleotide sequence: TGTGCCAGCAGCTTGGGGCGGGAGTACCAAGAGACCCAGTACTTC.